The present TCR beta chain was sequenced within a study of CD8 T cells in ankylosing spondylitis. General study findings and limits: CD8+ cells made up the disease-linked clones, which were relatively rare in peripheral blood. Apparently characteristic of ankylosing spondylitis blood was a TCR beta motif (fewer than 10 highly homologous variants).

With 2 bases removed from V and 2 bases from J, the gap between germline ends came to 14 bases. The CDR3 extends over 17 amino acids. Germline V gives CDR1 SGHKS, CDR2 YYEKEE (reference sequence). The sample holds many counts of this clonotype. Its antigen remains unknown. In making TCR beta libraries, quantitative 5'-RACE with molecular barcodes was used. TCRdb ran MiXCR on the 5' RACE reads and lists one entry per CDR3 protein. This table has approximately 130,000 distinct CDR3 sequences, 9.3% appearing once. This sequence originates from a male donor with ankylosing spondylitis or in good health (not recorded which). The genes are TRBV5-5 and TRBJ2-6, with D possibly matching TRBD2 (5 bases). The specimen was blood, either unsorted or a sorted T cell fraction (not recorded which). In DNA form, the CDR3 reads TGTGCCAGCAGCTTTCGGGAATTCGGGGCTGGGGCCAACGTCCTGACTTTC. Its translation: CASSFREFGAGANVLTF.